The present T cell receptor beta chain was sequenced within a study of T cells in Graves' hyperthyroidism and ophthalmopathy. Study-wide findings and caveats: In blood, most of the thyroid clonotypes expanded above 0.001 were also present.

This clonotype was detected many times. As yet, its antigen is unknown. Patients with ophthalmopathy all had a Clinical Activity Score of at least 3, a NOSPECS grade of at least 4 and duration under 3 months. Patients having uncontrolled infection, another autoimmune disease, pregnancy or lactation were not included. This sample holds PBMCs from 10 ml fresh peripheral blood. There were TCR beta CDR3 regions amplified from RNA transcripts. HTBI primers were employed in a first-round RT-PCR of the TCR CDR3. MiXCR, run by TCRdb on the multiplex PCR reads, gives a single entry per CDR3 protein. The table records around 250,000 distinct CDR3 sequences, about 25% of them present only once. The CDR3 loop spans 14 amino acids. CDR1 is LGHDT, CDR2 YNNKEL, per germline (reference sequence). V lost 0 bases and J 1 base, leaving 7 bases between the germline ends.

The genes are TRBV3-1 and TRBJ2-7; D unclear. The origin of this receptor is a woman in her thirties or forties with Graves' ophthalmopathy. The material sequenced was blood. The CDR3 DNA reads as TGTGCCAGCAGCCAAGAATGGGCGTCCTACGAGCAGTACTTC. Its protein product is CASSQEWASYEQYF.